The 11 T cell receptor beta chains in this list originate from one sample, sequenced in a study of T cell responses to AZD1222 COVID-19 vaccine (TCRdb year 2021). Reading the label with the study, this specimen's time point is: baseline before first vaccination. The receptor library was made with the immunoSEQ multiplex PCR assay. TCRdb carries this immuneACCESS record with in-frame sequences only. Its versions omit some clonotypes, under half of them owing to an unresolved V gene in the studies checked, with the rest unexplained. Present in this sample are some 140,000 clones, about 93% of which were seen just once. The leading ten clones occupy roughly 5.4% of the sample. This specimen was peripheral blood, taken on day 0 of AZD1222 vaccination. The source of these receptors is an adult in good health.

This clone was seen only once. The chain links TRBV7-3 to TRBJ1-6; TRBD1 aligns across 11 bases. Trimming removed 5 bases from V and 9 bases from J; junction bases left unmatched: 6. This CDR3 has 15 residues. Per the germline V gene, CDR1 is SGHTA and CDR2 is FQGTGA. This CDR3 reads CASSGTGGRGSPLHF. Written as DNA, the CDR3 is TGTGCCAGCAGCGGGACAGGGGGAAGAGGTTCACCCCTCCACTTT.

V usage is TRBV19 and J usage is TRBJ2-6; maybe TRBD1 (6 bases). V lost 4 bases and J 1 base, leaving 8 bases between the germline ends. Germline V gives CDR1 LNHDA, CDR2 SQIVND (reference sequence). The CDR3 is made up of 15 amino acids. Written as DNA, the CDR3 is TGTGCCAGTAGTAGAGGGGGTTCTGGGGCCAACGTCCTGACTTTC. It yields the protein CASSRGGSGANVLTF.

This chain connects TRBV19 to TRBJ2-1; 10 bases line up with TRBD1. Germline V gene data show CDR1 as LNHDA and CDR2 as SQIVND (reference sequence). The CDR3 runs to 15 residues. With 5 bases clipped from V and 4 bases from J, the junction kept 5 bases outside the gene matches. CDR3 sequence: CASSRDRGFYNEQFF. The CDR3 nucleotides are TGTGCCAGTAGTCGGGACAGGGGATTTTACAATGAGCAGTTCTTC. The full variable domain, rest sourced from reference TRBV19 and TRBJ2-1, is DGGITQSPKYLFRKEGQNVTLSCEQNLNHDAMYWYRQDPGQGLRLIYYSQIVNDFQKGDIAEGYSVSREKKESFPLTVTSAQKNPTAFYLCASSRDRGFYNEQFFGPGTRLTVL.

This rearrangement joins TRBV6-6 to TRBJ1-3, with 7 bases matching TRBD1. This CDR3 spans 15 amino acids. V was clipped by 2 bases and J by 8 bases; unmatched bases: 9. Germline CDR1 is MNHNY and CDR2 is SVGAGI (reference sequence). In DNA form, the CDR3 reads TGTGCCAGCAGTTACCAGGGGGACCTCCTTTACACCATATATTTT. Protein sequence: CASSYQGDLLYTIYF.

This clone has only one observation. This chain connects TRBV2 to TRBJ1-4; D not certain. Trimming stripped 6 bases from V and 5 bases from J, with 16 bases between. From germline, CDR1 is SNHLY and CDR2 FYNNEI. CDR3 length equals 15 residues. In DNA, the CDR3 is TGTGCCAGCAGAGGAGGAGAGTGGCGAAATGAAAAACTGTTTTTT. This gives the protein CASRGGEWRNEKLFF.

As regards this clone: This specimen includes other DNA sequences encoding the same CDR3. V usage is TRBV29-1 and J usage is TRBJ2-6, with D unresolved. Deletions cut 6 bases from V and 0 bases from J, with 6 bases between. The CDR3 loop spans 13 amino acids. Germline V gene data show CDR1 as SQVTM and CDR2 as ANQGSEA. CDR3 loop: CSVRVSGANVLTF. DNA of the CDR3: TGCAGCGTACGGGTCTCTGGGGCCAACGTCCTGACTTTC.

This chain connects TRBV10-1 to TRBJ2-7; maybe TRBD2 (5 bases). Trimming stripped 6 bases from V and 5 bases from J, with 17 bases between. CDR1 is WNHNN and CDR2 is SYGVQD in the germline V gene (reference sequence). The CDR3 loop spans 14 amino acids. The CDR3 reads CASSPGPGSDEQYF. The CDR3 DNA follows: TGCGCCAGCAGCCCCGGACCCGGTAGCGACGAGCAGTACTTC.

This chain joins TRBV9 and TRBJ2-3; maybe TRBD1 (5 bases). In germline, CDR1 is SGDLS, CDR2 YYNGEE. The CDR3 is 15 amino acids. V was clipped by 3 bases and J by 0 bases, with 11 bases between them. CDR3 DNA: TGTGCCAGCAGCGGAGGAAGACAGAGCACAGATACGCAGTATTTT. Translating it yields CASSGGRQSTDTQYF. Full variable domain (remainder filled in from reference TRBV9 and TRBJ2-3): DSGVTQTPKHLITATGQRVTLRCSPRSGDLSVYWYQQSLDQGLQFLIQYYNGEERAKGNILERFSAQQFPDLHSELNLSSLELGDSALYFCASSGGRQSTDTQYFGPGTRLTVL.

This sequence joins TRBV4-2 and TRBJ2-1; no clear D. In germline, CDR1 is LGHNA, CDR2 YNFKEQ. V shed 1 base and J shed 9 bases, with 10 bases lying between them. The CDR3 runs to 13 residues. The CDR3 is CASSQGGVSEQFF. DNA for the CDR3: TGTGCCAGCAGCCAAGGGGGTGTTAGTGAGCAGTTCTTC.

This chain uses TRBV27 with TRBJ2-7, with TRBD2 matching over 12 bases. Germline CDR1 and CDR2: MNHEY and SMNVEV (reference sequence). After removal of 3 bases from V and 0 bases from J, the junction contained 6 bases not matched to a gene. There are 17 residues in the CDR3. CDR3 sequence: CASSLSGTSGLSYEQYF. CDR3 DNA sequence: TGTGCCAGCAGTTTGTCCGGGACTAGCGGGCTCTCCTACGAGCAGTACTTC.

This chain links TRBV12-3 or TRBV12-4 with TRBJ2-2, with D perhaps matching TRBD2 (5 bases). The germline V and J ends were trimmed by 10 bases and 5 bases, with 11 bases remaining between them. The CDR3 consists of 12 residues. CDR3 nucleotides: TGTGCCACCGGACGAGGGACCGGGGAGCTGTTTTTT. This encodes CATGRGTGELFF.